The 25 T cell receptor beta chains below were found in one sample sequenced in a study of T cells in Graves' hyperthyroidism and ophthalmopathy. TCR beta CDR3 regions were amplified from RNA. The primer set for the first-round RT-PCR of the TCR CDR3 was HTBI. One entry per CDR3 protein, called by TCRdb with MiXCR from the multiplex PCR reads. The table lists roughly 570,000 distinct CDR3 sequences, 15% to 19% of them singletons. Sequencing used blood. These receptor sequences come from a woman aged 25 to 45 with Graves' hyperthyroidism.

The chain combines TRBV27 with TRBJ2-3; D gene unclear. Germline loops: CDR1 MNHEY, CDR2 SMNVEV (reference sequence). The CDR3 loop spans 15 amino acids. V dropped 5 bases and J dropped 2 bases, with 14 bases sitting between them. CDR3 loop: CASSPLVGNTDTQYF. For the CDR3, the DNA is TGTGCCAGCAGTCCCTTGGTAGGGAACACAGATACGCAGTATTTT.

V is TRBV5-1 and J is TRBJ1-5; the D gene is possibly TRBD1 (6 bases). CDR3 length: 15 residues. The germline CDR1 and CDR2 sequences are SGHRS and YFSETQ. V was pared by 4 bases and J by 3 bases, with 14 bases between. DNA of the CDR3: TGCGCCAGCAGCACCTCAGGACAGTTCAATCAGCCCCAGCATTTT. It translates to CASSTSGQFNQPQHF.

The chain combines TRBV12-3 or TRBV12-4 with TRBJ2-1; tentatively, D is TRBD2 (6 bases). This CDR3 spans 16 amino acids. V lost 1 base and J lost 9, with 19 bases in between. CDR3 bases: TGTGCCAGCAGTTTAGGTGGGATCACTCCGGGAGCTGAGCAGTTCTTC. Translation gives CASSLGGITPGAEQFF.

The chain is built from TRBV7-9 and TRBJ2-1; tentatively, D is TRBD1 or TRBD2 (5 bases each). V lost 7 bases and J lost 5, with 18 bases in between. CDR3 size: 15 residues. Germline-derived CDR1 and CDR2 are SEHNR and FQNEAQ (reference sequence). The CDR3 spells CASTLTPGTHNEQFF. The CDR3, as DNA: TGTGCCAGCACCCTTACCCCAGGGACCCACAATGAGCAGTTCTTC.

This clonotype was seen a few times. J is TRBJ2-2 and V is TRBV15; D might be TRBD1 (5 bases). V shed 0 bases and J shed 6 bases, with 8 bases lying between them. The CDR3 is 14 amino acids. Looked up from germline, CDR1 is LNHNV and CDR2 is YYDKDF (reference sequence). DNA of the CDR3: TGTGCCACCAGCAGAGACAGGGCTGCCGGGGAGCTGTTTTTT. This sequence encodes CATSRDRAAGELFF.

The chain is built from TRBV6-1 and TRBJ2-7; TRBD2 aligns across 7 bases. The CDR3 covers 15 residues. Unmatched junction bases numbered 11, after V lost 5 bases and J lost 4 bases. Germline V gene sequence: CDR1 MNHNS, CDR2 SASEGT. The CDR3 coding sequence is TGTGCCAGCAGTTATCTCTCGGGAGGTAATTACGAGCAGTACTTC. Its translation is CASSYLSGGNYEQYF.

This clonotype occurred a few times. J is TRBJ2-4 and V is TRBV27; TRBD2 matches 7 bases. CDR1 is MNHEY and CDR2 is SMNVEV in the germline V gene (reference sequence). The CDR3 is 15 residues long. J lost 0 bases, V lost 8 bases, and 7 bases had no gene match. For the CDR3, the DNA is TGTGCCAGCGGGGGGGGGGGTTTAGCCAAAAACATTCAGTACTTC. Encoded protein: CASGGGGLAKNIQYF.

This clonotype was counted many times. V usage is TRBV2 and J usage is TRBJ2-1, with D perhaps TRBD2 (5 bases). Between the trimmed V and J ends, which lost 4 bases and 12 bases, there was a span of 13 bases. This CDR3 contains 12 residues. Germline lookup yields CDR1 SNHLY and CDR2 FYNNEI. The CDR3 protein is CASSALASTQFF. The CDR3 DNA reads as TGTGCCAGCAGTGCGCTAGCCTCCACGCAGTTCTTC.

The chain employs TRBV9 and TRBJ1-4; 10 bases are shared with TRBD1. This CDR3 spans 19 amino acids. The J segment lost 3 bases and the V segment lost 0 bases, leaving 11 bases of the junction unmatched. From germline, CDR1 is SGDLS and CDR2 YYNGEE. The CDR3 DNA reads TGTGCCAGCAGCGTAGCGCCCCTCGACAGGGGGCTGTCTAATGAAAAACTGTTTTTT. Amino acids: CASSVAPLDRGLSNEKLFF.

This clonotype has a count of ten or more. The chain uses TRBV7-9 and TRBJ2-1; a weak D match, TRBD1 (8 bases). Germline loops: CDR1 SEHNR, CDR2 FQNEAQ (reference sequence). Trimming shortened V by 5 bases and J by 0 bases, and 17 bases separated the two germline ends. This CDR3 contains 17 residues. This CDR3 is CASSPQGAGVSYNEQFF. CDR3 bases: TGTGCCAGCAGCCCCCAGGGGGCGGGAGTCTCCTACAATGAGCAGTTCTTC.

This clonotype was seen ten or more times. The J gene is TRBJ2-4, the V gene TRBV12-3 or TRBV12-4, with D maybe TRBD2 (5 bases). This CDR3 comprises 15 residues. The germline V and J ends were trimmed by 3 bases and 3 bases, with 12 bases remaining between them. The CDR3 coding sequence is TGTGCCAGCAGTTTCCGGGAAGTCGGCAAAAACATTCAGTACTTC. It yields the protein CASSFREVGKNIQYF.

The chain carries TRBV2 and TRBJ2-7; TRBD1 agrees at 11 bases. The V and J ends lost 7 bases and 6 bases, in that order; junction bases with no gene match: 5. The V gene's germline CDR1 is SNHLY and CDR2 FYNNEI. This CDR3 comprises 13 residues. CDR3 sequence: CASMDRGPGEQYF. The CDR3 DNA reads TGTGCCAGCATGGACAGGGGGCCCGGCGAGCAGTACTTC.

The rearrangement uses TRBV29-1 and TRBJ2-1; tentative D call: TRBD2 (5 bases). The CDR3 runs to 12 residues. From germline, CDR1 is SQVTM and CDR2 ANQGSEA. V was clipped by 5 bases and J by 10 bases, with 15 bases between them. DNA for the CDR3: TGCAGCGTTAATCCCCGTCCGGGAGAGCAGTTCTTC. This gives the protein CSVNPRPGEQFF.

This clonotype was counted at least ten times. The V and J genes are TRBV7-9 and TRBJ2-1; TRBD2 agrees at 14 bases. With 4 bases clipped from V and 9 bases from J, the junction kept 8 bases outside the gene matches. The CDR3 sequence is 16 residues long. Per germline, CDR1 SEHNR and CDR2 FQNEAQ (reference sequence). The CDR3 sequence is CASSSGTSGSFREQFF. For the CDR3, the DNA is TGTGCCAGCAGCTCCGGGACTAGCGGGAGTTTTCGTGAGCAGTTCTTC.

The chain uses TRBV11-1 and TRBJ2-3; 7 bases line up with TRBD2. Germline CDR1 reads SGHAT; CDR2 reads FQDESV (reference sequence). V gave up 2 bases and J gave up 1 base; unmatched junction bases: 6. The CDR3 consists of 16 residues. In nucleotides, the CDR3 is TGTGCCAGCAGCTTATGGGGCGGGAGCGGCACAGATACGCAGTATTTT. It translates to CASSLWGGSGTDTQYF. The variable domain in full, completed from reference TRBV11-1 and TRBJ2-3, reads EAEVAQSPRYKITEKSQAVAFWCDPISGHATLYWYRQILGQGPELLVQFQDESVVDDSQLPKDRFSAERLKGVDSTLKIQPAELGDSAMYLCASSLWGGSGTDTQYFGPGTRLTVL.

Many counts were recorded for this clonotype. This chain joins TRBV7-9 and TRBJ2-1; 7 bases map to TRBD2. The junction had 10 bases not matched to a gene; V was cut back by 5 bases and J by 0 bases. The CDR3 is 17 amino acids. Germline V gives CDR1 SEHNR, CDR2 FQNEAQ (reference sequence). The CDR3 is CASSTREGGPSYNEQFF. CDR3 bases: TGTGCCAGCAGCACGAGGGAGGGAGGACCCTCCTACAATGAGCAGTTCTTC.

This clonotype was seen many times. This rearrangement joins TRBV12-3 or TRBV12-4 to TRBJ2-1; 10 nucleotides agree with TRBD2. V shed 2 bases and J 4 bases; nucleotides not matched to a gene: 8. The CDR3 has 17 amino acids. The CDR3 DNA follows: TGTGCCAGCAGTTTACTGTCCGGACTAGCGGCATACAATGAGCAGTTCTTC. As protein: CASSLLSGLAAYNEQFF.

This clonotype was counted between two and nine times. In DNA, the CDR3 is TGCGCCAGCAGGACGGGACAAATGAACTCCTACAATGAGCAGTTCTTC. Amino acids: CASRTGQMNSYNEQFF. The V and J genes are TRBV5-1 and TRBJ2-1, with D perhaps TRBD1 (6 bases). CDR3 size: 16 residues. CDR1 and CDR2 from the germline V gene are SGHRS and YFSETQ. The V end lost 5 bases, the J end lost 0 bases, and 15 bases lay between the germline ends.

The CDR3 sequence is CASSLRLGTSGRDTQYF. DNA for the CDR3: TGTGCCAGCAGTCTGCGGTTAGGTACTAGCGGGAGAGATACGCAGTATTTT. The chain uses TRBV12-3 or TRBV12-4 and TRBJ2-3; 11 bases align to TRBD2. The CDR3 sequence is 17 residues long. V lost 5 bases and J lost 5; bases outside the gene matches: 12.

This clonotype was seen only a few times. The chain couples TRBV7-3 to TRBJ2-1; 7 nucleotides match TRBD2. The CDR3 is made up of 13 amino acids. After removal of 10 bases from V and 4 bases from J, the junction contained 7 bases not matched to a gene. Germline V gives CDR1 SGHTA, CDR2 FQGTGA. The CDR3 loop is CANGGGPYNEQFF. In DNA form, the CDR3 reads TGTGCCAACGGGGGAGGGCCTTACAATGAGCAGTTCTTC.

This clonotype was counted many times. V gene TRBV11-2 combines with J gene TRBJ2-1; D is tentatively TRBD1 or TRBD2 (5 bases each). This CDR3 is 14 amino acids long. Trimming pared 8 bases from V and 8 bases from J, leaving 19 bases between. Per the germline V gene, CDR1 is SGHAT and CDR2 is FQNNGV. CDR3 sequence: CASGRLLLGDEQFF. The CDR3 DNA follows: TGTGCCAGCGGACGACTGCTTCTGGGGGATGAGCAGTTCTTC.

This clonotype showed up just a few times. Possible read error: a much larger clone is one base away. The gene calls are TRBV6-2 or TRBV6-3 and TRBJ2-5; D gene uncertain. Germline CDR1 MNHEY, CDR2 SVGEGT. The CDR3 totals 11 residues. Trimming stripped 2 bases from V and 6 bases from J, with 4 bases between. This chain's CDR3 is CASSYGKTQYF. The CDR3 DNA follows: TGTGCCAGCAGTTACGGAAAGACCCAGTACTTC.

The gene calls are TRBV6-2 or TRBV6-3 and TRBJ1-5; D unclear. V lost 2 bases to trimming and J lost 5 bases, with 4 bases between them. CDR3 size: 12 residues. CDR1 is MNHEY, CDR2 SVGEGT, per germline. The CDR3 here is CASSYPDQPQHF. CDR3 coding DNA: TGTGCCAGCAGTTACCCTGATCAGCCCCAGCATTTT.

Only a few counts were recorded for this clonotype. In DNA, the CDR3 is TGCAGTGCTAGAGGGACTAGCGGGAGACGGTTAGGGGAGACCCAGTACTTC. As protein: CSARGTSGRRLGETQYF. V usage is TRBV20-1 and J usage is TRBJ2-5; 13 bases are shared with TRBD2. The CDR3 loop spans 17 amino acids. CDR1 and CDR2 from the germline V gene are DFQATT and SNEGSKA (reference sequence). V lost 1 base to trimming and J lost 5 bases; unmatched junction nucleotides: 10.

This clonotype was recorded at least ten times. V and J are TRBV11-2 and TRBJ1-1; D call uncertain. The V gene's germline CDR1 is SGHAT and CDR2 FQNNGV. V was pared by 1 base and J by 7 bases, with 13 bases between. The CDR3 extends over 14 amino acids. CDR3 DNA sequence: TGTGCCAGCAGCTTAGCCTTCGGTTTAGATGAAGCTTTCTTT. Translated: CASSLAFGLDEAFF.